This T cell receptor (beta chain) was sequenced during a study of CD8+CD57+ T cells in acquired aplastic anemia. Study-level information: Healthy donor sequencing depth: 9 million to 10.8 million CD4+, roughly 11 million CD8+ reads.

The CDR3 extends over 13 amino acids. Per germline, CDR1 SGHNT and CDR2 YYREEE (reference sequence). V lost 0 bases to trimming and J lost 11 bases; unmatched junction nucleotides: 1. Study-level points and caveats: Any difference that existed in CD8+ Simpson's diversity between patients and controls was not significant. Almost 30 shared CD8+ CDR3s appeared highly expressed within patients' immunodominant clones.

With respect to this clonotype: What it recognizes is unknown.

Investigators profiled TCR beta VDJ and CDR3 from genomic DNA template. One entry per CDR3 protein results from TCRdb running MiXCR on the reads. The repertoire consists of 350,000 to 450,000 distinct CDR3 sequences, with 65% to 75% occurring once and the leading ten covering approximately 4%. The chain is built from TRBV5-4 and TRBJ1-6; TRBD1 agrees at 8 bases. The sample comprised sorted CD4+, CD8+, or CD8+CD57+ T cells (not recorded which) from PBMCs. This clonotype was obtained from a human donor in good health, serving as a control. This CDR3 is CASSLGTGTPLHF. The CDR3 region has the DNA TGTGCCAGCAGCTTGGGGACAGGGACACCCCTCCACTTT.